The clone carrying this T cell receptor beta chain appeared a few times. The target antigen is unknown. The sample originates from a study of vaccination effects on CD4 cells after COVID-19. Study details: The two convalescent patients provided samples 16 days and one week before vaccination.

General study points: Late in the post-vaccination period, infection-induced and vaccine-induced clones underwent marked clonal contraction.

Profiling relied on immunoSEQ multiplex PCR, and the TCRdb table lists in-frame clones only, not all of them. The table shows 45,000 to 50,000 clones, with around 76% occurring only once. Scientists isolated CD4+ T cells after a roughly ten-day culture period ended. Cultures had half their medium replaced with IL-2 medium on days 3 and 7. Germline lookup yields CDR1 MNHEY and CDR2 SVGAGI. This CDR3 is 14 amino acids long. Trimming at V came to 5 bases and at J to 7 bases, leaving 4 bases not matched to a gene. The starting material was CD4+ T cells from PBMCs cultured without peptide, obtained before COVID-19 vaccination. The rearrangement links TRBV6-5 to TRBJ1-6, with 8 bases fitting TRBD1. The receptor comes from a human donor who had a prior SARS-CoV-2 infection. The DNA of the CDR3 is TGTGCCAGCAGTCCCGGGGACAGGAATTCACCCCTCCACTTT. Translating it yields CASSPGDRNSPLHF.